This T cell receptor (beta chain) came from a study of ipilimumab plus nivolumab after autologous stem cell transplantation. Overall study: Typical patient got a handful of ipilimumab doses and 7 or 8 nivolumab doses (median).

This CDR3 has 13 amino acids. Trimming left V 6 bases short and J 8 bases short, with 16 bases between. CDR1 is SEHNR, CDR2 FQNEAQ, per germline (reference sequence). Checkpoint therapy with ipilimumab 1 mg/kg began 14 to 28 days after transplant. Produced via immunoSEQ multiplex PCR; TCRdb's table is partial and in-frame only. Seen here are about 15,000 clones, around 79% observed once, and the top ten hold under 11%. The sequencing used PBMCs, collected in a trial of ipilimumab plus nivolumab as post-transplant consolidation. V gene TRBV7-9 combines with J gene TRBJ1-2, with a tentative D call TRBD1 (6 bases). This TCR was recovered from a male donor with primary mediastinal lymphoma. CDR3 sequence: CASSRTGIEGYTF. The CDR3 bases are TGTGCCAGCAGTCGTACAGGGATTGAGGGCTACACCTTC.